This TCR beta chain was observed in a study of T-cell reconstitution after alpha-beta-depleted transplantation in children. Per germline, CDR1 LNHNV and CDR2 YYDKDF (reference sequence). This CDR3 region has 15 residues. The V gene end was trimmed by 4 bases and the J gene end by 9 bases; junction bases not matched to a gene: 5. Unique molecular identifiers were used to barcode this TCRbeta library. TCRdb ran MiXCR on the PCR reads and lists one entry per CDR3 protein. The sample comprises hundreds of thousands of distinct CDR3 sequences, approximately 10% of which are singletons, and roughly 4% rests with the top ten.

The gene calls are TRBV15 and TRBJ2-1, with TRBD2 identical over 14 bases. The material was PBMCs from the stem cell graft donor, obtained from the stem cell graft. This clonotype was obtained from a human donor who donated a stem cell graft to a child with acute myeloid leukemia. CDR3 residues: CATSIGTSGSSEQFF. The CDR3 nucleotides read TGTGCCACCAGCATAGGGACTAGCGGGAGCTCTGAGCAGTTCTTC.